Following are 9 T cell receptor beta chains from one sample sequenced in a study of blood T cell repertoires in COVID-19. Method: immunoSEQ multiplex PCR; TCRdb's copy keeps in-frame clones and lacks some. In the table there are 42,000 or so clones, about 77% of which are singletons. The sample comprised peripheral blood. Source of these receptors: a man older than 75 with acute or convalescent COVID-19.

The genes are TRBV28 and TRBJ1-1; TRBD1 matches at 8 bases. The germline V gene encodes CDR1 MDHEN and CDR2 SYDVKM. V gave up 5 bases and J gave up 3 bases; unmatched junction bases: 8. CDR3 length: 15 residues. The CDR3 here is CASSPRGRGDTEAFF. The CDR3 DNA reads TGTGCCAGCAGTCCCAGGGGGCGCGGGGACACTGAAGCTTTCTTT. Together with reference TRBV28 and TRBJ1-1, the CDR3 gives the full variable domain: DVKVTQSSRYLVKRTGEKVFLECVQDMDHENMFWYRQDPGLGLRLIYFSYDVKMKEKGDIPEGYSVSREKKERFSLILESASTNQTSMYLCASSPRGRGDTEAFFGQGTRLTVV.

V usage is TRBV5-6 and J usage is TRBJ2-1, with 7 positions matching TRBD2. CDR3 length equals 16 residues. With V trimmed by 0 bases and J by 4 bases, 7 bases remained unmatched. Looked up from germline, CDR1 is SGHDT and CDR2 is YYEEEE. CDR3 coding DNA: TGTGCCAGCAGCTTGGAGGGCGGGAGCCCATACAATGAGCAGTTCTTC. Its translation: CASSLEGGSPYNEQFF.

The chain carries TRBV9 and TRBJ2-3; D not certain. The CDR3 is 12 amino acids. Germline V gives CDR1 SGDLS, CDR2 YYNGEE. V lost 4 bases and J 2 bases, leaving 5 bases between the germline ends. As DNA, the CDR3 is TGTGCCAGCAGCCCCTTCACAGATACGCAGTATTTT. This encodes CASSPFTDTQYF.

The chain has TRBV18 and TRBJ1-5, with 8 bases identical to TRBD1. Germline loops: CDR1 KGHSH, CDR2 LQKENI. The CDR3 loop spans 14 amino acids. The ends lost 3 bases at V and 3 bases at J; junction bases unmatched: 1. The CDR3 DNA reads TGTGCCAGCTCACCGGACAGGGACAATCAGCCCCAGCATTTT. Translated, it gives CASSPDRDNQPQHF.

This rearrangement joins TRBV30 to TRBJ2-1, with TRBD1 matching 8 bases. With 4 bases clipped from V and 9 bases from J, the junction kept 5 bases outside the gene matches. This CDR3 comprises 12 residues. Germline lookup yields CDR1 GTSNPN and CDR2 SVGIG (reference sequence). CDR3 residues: CAWNPQGGEQFF. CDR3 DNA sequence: TGTGCCTGGAACCCACAGGGGGGTGAGCAGTTCTTC.

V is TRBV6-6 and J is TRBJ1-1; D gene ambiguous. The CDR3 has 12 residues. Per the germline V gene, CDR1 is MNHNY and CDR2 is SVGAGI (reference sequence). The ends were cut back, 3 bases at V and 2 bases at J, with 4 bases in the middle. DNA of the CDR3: TGTGCCAGCAGTTATTATAACACTGAAGCTTTCTTT. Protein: CASSYYNTEAFF.

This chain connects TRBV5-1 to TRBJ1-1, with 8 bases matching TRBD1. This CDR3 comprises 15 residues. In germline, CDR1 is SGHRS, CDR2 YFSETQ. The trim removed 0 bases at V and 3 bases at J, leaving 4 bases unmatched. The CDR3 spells CASSLVQGAYTEAFF. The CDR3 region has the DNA TGCGCCAGCAGCTTGGTTCAGGGGGCTTACACTGAAGCTTTCTTT.

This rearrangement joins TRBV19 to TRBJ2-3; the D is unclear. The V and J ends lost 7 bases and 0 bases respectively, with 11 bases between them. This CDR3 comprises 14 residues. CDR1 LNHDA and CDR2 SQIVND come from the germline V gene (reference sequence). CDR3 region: CASNLGYSTDTQYF. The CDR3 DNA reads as TGTGCCAGTAATCTAGGCTATAGCACAGATACGCAGTATTTT.

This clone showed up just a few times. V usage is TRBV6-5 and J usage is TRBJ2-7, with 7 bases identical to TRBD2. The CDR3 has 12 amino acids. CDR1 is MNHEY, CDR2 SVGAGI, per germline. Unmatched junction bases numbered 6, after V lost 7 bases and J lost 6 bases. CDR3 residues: CASKEGGGEQYF. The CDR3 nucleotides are TGTGCCAGCAAAGAGGGCGGGGGCGAGCAGTACTTC.